The sequence of this T cell receptor (beta chain) was determined in a study of spatial heterogeneity in lung cancer. Study-wide context: Each time, sequencing found more beta-chain sequences than alpha-chain sequences.

The time point: sample taken at primary tumor resection. Extraction of whole RNA from tumor, nontumor lung or frozen PBMC preceded unsorted sequencing. Patients with untreated early-stage non-small cell lung cancer, numbering 72, were the donors. Via MiXCR, TCRdb re-called the 5' RACE reads, giving one row per CDR3 protein. The sample consists of 90,000 to 95,000 distinct CDR3 sequences, about 12% of them appearing once. There are a few counts of this clonotype. This clonotype originated in a male donor with early-stage non-small cell lung cancer. Source: PBMCs, taken at surgery.

CDR3 amino acids: CASSNNQPQHF. CDR3 DNA: TGTGCCAGCAGCAACAATCAGCCCCAGCATTTT. J is TRBJ1-5 and V is TRBV6-2 or TRBV6-3, with D unresolved. Germline values: CDR1 MNHEY, CDR2 SVGEGT. CDR3 size: 11 residues. V lost 6 bases, J lost 3 bases, and 3 bases lay in between.